What follows are 20 T cell receptor beta chains derived from one specimen sequenced in a study of CD8 T cell repertoires and HIV-1 epitope variants (TCRdb year 2020). Library preparation employed the immunoSEQ multiplex PCR assay. The table was pulled from immuneACCESS by TCRdb, which kept in-frame rearrangements only. Such tables lose some clones; where checked, under half of the loss comes from unresolved V genes, and the rest has no known cause. Here the sample has 5,000 or so clones; around 73% occur a single time. The ten largest clones take up around 40% of the sample. Their recognized antigens are unknown. The specimen sequenced was cultured CD8+ T cells derived from PBMCs. These receptors were collected from a male donor with HIV.

The genes are TRBV6-5 and TRBJ2-5; no clear D gene. Trimming removed 4 bases from V and 5 bases from J, with 8 bases in between. Germline loops: CDR1 MNHEY, CDR2 SVGAGI. The CDR3 consists of 12 residues. The CDR3 here is CASSSIRETQYF. As DNA, the CDR3 is TGTGCCAGCAGTTCTATACGGGAGACCCAGTACTTC.

The rearrangement uses TRBV19 and TRBJ1-1, with 7 bases fitting TRBD1. Germline CDR1 and CDR2: LNHDA and SQIVND (reference sequence). V gave up 3 bases and J gave up 5 bases; unmatched junction bases: 6. The CDR3 has 14 residues. In nucleotides, the CDR3 is TGTGCCAGTAGTATGAAGGCAGGGGGGACTGAAGCTTTCTTT. It is translated as CASSMKAGGTEAFF. Complete variable domain (other parts from reference TRBV19 and TRBJ1-1): DGGITQSPKYLFRKEGQNVTLSCEQNLNHDAMYWYRQDPGQGLRLIYYSQIVNDFQKGDIAEGYSVSREKKESFPLTVTSAQKNPTAFYLCASSMKAGGTEAFFGQGTRLTVV.

This chain joins TRBV2 and TRBJ2-1; possibly TRBD1 or TRBD2 for D (5 bases each). V was trimmed by 9 bases and J by 1 base, leaving 19 bases between them. Per germline, CDR1 SNHLY and CDR2 FYNNEI. The CDR3 covers 16 residues. The DNA for the CDR3 is TGTGCCAGTAGTAATTCCCCGGGACGGTCCTACAATGAGCAGTTCTTC. Translating it yields CASSNSPGRSYNEQFF.

This chain links TRBV5-6 with TRBJ1-1; TRBD1 is a possible D gene (5 bases). The CDR3 consists of 13 residues. Germline-derived CDR1 and CDR2 are SGHDT and YYEEEE. V was cut by 4 bases and J by 1 base, with 8 bases left in between. CDR3 sequence reads: CASSPTENTEAFF. The CDR3 nucleotides read TGTGCCAGCAGCCCGACAGAGAACACTGAAGCTTTCTTT. The variable domain in full, completed from reference TRBV5-6 and TRBJ1-1, reads DAGVTQSPTHLIKTRGQQVTLRCSPKSGHDTVSWYQQALGQGPQFIFQYYEEEERQRGNFPDRFSGHQFPNYSSELNVNALLLGDSALYLCASSPTENTEAFFGQGTRLTVV.

This clone was observed a handful of times. Here the CDR3 reads CASSDHNQPQHF. For the CDR3, the DNA is TGTGCCAGCAGCGATCACAATCAGCCCCAGCATTTT. The V and J genes are TRBV5-5 and TRBJ1-5; no definite D call. Germline-derived CDR1 and CDR2 are SGHKS and YYEKEE (reference sequence). Deletions cut 4 bases from V and 3 bases from J, with 5 bases between. This CDR3 is built from 12 residues.

J is TRBJ2-1 and V is TRBV28, with D perhaps matching TRBD1 (8 bases). V gave up 7 bases and J gave up 3 bases, with 19 bases separating them. Germline CDR1 and CDR2: MDHEN and SYDVKM. The CDR3 length is 16 residues. The CDR3 region is CASTTGGEGVYNEQFF. CDR3 in DNA: TGTGCCAGCACCACAGGGGGGGAGGGAGTCTACAATGAGCAGTTCTTC.

The V call is TRBV6-1, the J call TRBJ1-4; D might be TRBD1 (6 bases). The CDR3 spans 15 residues. The V end was cut by 6 bases, the J end by 7 bases, with 18 bases between. The germline V gene encodes CDR1 MNHNS and CDR2 SASEGT. The CDR3 is CASSPGQSRREKLFF. The CDR3 DNA sequence: TGTGCCAGCAGCCCAGGACAGAGCCGGCGTGAAAAACTGTTTTTT.

The V call is TRBV7-2, the J call TRBJ1-4; 11 nucleotides agree with TRBD1. Unmatched junction bases numbered 7, after V lost 5 bases and J lost 8 bases. The CDR3 is 15 residues long. Looked up from germline, CDR1 is SGHTA and CDR2 is FQGNSA. This chain's CDR3 is CASSLGQGAREKLFF. The CDR3 nucleotides read TGTGCCAGCAGCCTAGGACAGGGGGCCCGAGAAAAACTGTTTTTT.

The rearrangement uses TRBV28 and TRBJ2-3; no reliable D call. V was shortened by 6 bases and J by 0 bases, with 10 bases between the two germline ends. The CDR3 extends over 14 amino acids. Germline V gene lookup returns CDR1 MDHEN and CDR2 SYDVKM. The CDR3 region is CASSPRSSTDTQYF. The CDR3 DNA is TGTGCCAGCAGCCCAAGGAGTAGCACAGATACGCAGTATTTT.

The V gene is TRBV30, the J gene TRBJ2-3, with D maybe TRBD2 (7 bases). The CDR3 is 14 amino acids. Germline V gene sequence: CDR1 GTSNPN, CDR2 SVGIG (reference sequence). V was pared by 4 bases and J by 0 bases, with 11 bases between. DNA for the CDR3: TGTGCCTGGAAAGGGGGGGGAAGCACAGATACGCAGTATTTT. This encodes CAWKGGGSTDTQYF. The full variable domain, completed using reference TRBV30 and TRBJ2-3, is SQTIHQWPATLVQPVGSPLSLECTVEGTSNPNLYWYRQAAGRGLQLLFYSVGIGQISSEVPQNLSASRPQDRQFILSSKKLLLSDSGFYLCAWKGGGSTDTQYFGPGTRLTVL.

The chain combines TRBV5-8 with TRBJ1-5, with 9 nucleotides matching TRBD1. Looked up from germline, CDR1 is SGHTS and CDR2 is YDEGEE. CDR3 length: 15 residues. V lost 4 bases and J lost 2; bases outside the gene matches: 4. The CDR3 DNA reads as TGTGCCAGCAGCCGGGACAGGGCGGGCAATCAGCCCCAGCATTTT. Protein sequence: CASSRDRAGNQPQHF.

The chain joins TRBV18 to TRBJ2-5, with D possibly being TRBD2 (5 bases). Between the trimmed V and J ends, which lost 3 bases and 7 bases, there was a span of 12 bases. CDR3 length equals 13 residues. Per germline, CDR1 KGHSH and CDR2 LQKENI. This CDR3 reads CASSPVAEGTQYF. CDR3 in DNA: TGTGCCAGCTCACCTGTGGCTGAGGGGACCCAGTACTTC.

This chain joins TRBV19 and TRBJ2-3; TRBD2 agrees at 9 bases. With 6 bases clipped from V and 4 bases from J, the junction kept 5 bases outside the gene matches. The CDR3 is 14 residues long. Germline CDR1 reads LNHDA; CDR2 reads SQIVND (reference sequence). The CDR3 region is CASSLAGIPDTQYF. As DNA, the CDR3 is TGTGCCAGTAGCCTAGCGGGAATTCCAGATACGCAGTATTTT.

The rearrangement joins TRBV5-8 to TRBJ2-7; 7 nucleotides agree with TRBD1. The V segment lost 0 bases and the J segment 0 bases; nucleotides outside the gene matches: 3. CDR3 length: 15 amino acids. Germline CDR1 and CDR2: SGHTS and YDEGEE. CDR3 residues: CASSLGDSDSYEQYF. CDR3 nucleotides: TGTGCCAGCAGCTTGGGGGACAGTGACTCCTACGAGCAGTACTTC.

V usage is TRBV14 and J usage is TRBJ2-2; no reliable D call. Trimming left V 0 bases short and J 7 bases short, with 3 bases between. The CDR3 runs to 12 residues. The V gene's germline CDR1 is SGHDN and CDR2 FVKESK. CDR3: CASSQEVGELFF. Here the CDR3 DNA reads TGTGCCAGCAGCCAAGAAGTCGGGGAGCTGTTTTTT.

The chain combines TRBV10-3 with TRBJ1-1; D possibly corresponds to TRBD1 (5 bases). Germline V gives CDR1 ENHRY, CDR2 SYGVKD. This CDR3 is built from 13 residues. V lost 2 bases and J 8 bases, leaving 12 bases between the germline ends. The CDR3 spells CAISEGGTAEAFF. The CDR3 DNA sequence: TGTGCCATCAGTGAGGGAGGGACCGCCGAAGCTTTCTTT.

This clone was recorded a few times. The DNA for the CDR3 is TGTGCCAGCAGCTTAGGACAGGGTGGAAAACTGTTTTTT. It yields the protein CASSLGQGGKLFF. V gene TRBV7-3 combines with J gene TRBJ1-4; 8 nucleotides agree with TRBD1. V dropped 2 bases and J dropped 10; count of bases not matched to a gene: 3. The CDR3 contains 13 residues. Germline V CDR1 and CDR2: SGHTA, FQGTGA.

The J gene is TRBJ1-6, the V gene TRBV7-9; D unresolved. CDR3 length: 14 residues. CDR1 is SEHNR, CDR2 FQNEAQ, per germline (reference sequence). V lost 5 bases and J lost 0, with 5 bases in between. CDR3 loop: CASSQSSYNSPLHF. The CDR3 nucleotides are TGTGCCAGCAGCCAGAGCTCCTATAATTCACCCCTCCACTTT.

The CDR3 loop reads CASSLDRSQETQYF. The CDR3 nucleotides are TGTGCCAGCAGCTTGGACAGGTCCCAAGAGACCCAGTACTTC. This rearrangement joins TRBV11-3 to TRBJ2-5, with 7 bases lining up with TRBD1. The V and J ends lost 3 bases and 1 base, in that order; junction bases with no gene match: 2. The CDR3 runs to 14 residues. Germline lookup yields CDR1 SGHNT and CDR2 YENEEA.

V usage is TRBV28 and J usage is TRBJ2-3, with 10 bases matching TRBD2. Trimming at V came to 6 bases and at J to 4 bases, leaving 7 bases not matched to a gene. In germline, CDR1 is MDHEN, CDR2 SYDVKM. The CDR3 runs 15 residues. CDR3 residues: CASRLAGELADTQYF. The CDR3, as DNA: TGTGCCAGCAGGCTAGCGGGGGAACTCGCAGATACGCAGTATTTT.